The present T cell receptor beta chain was sequenced within a study of blood T cell repertoires in COVID-19. Study background: From the United States, Italy and Spain came samples of acute and convalescent COVID-19. T cells, B-cell-depleted T cells, or PBMCs provided the cDNA or gDNA that served as material.

The CDR3 length is 12 residues. The trim removed 4 bases at V and 5 bases at J, leaving 3 bases unmatched. Germline lookup yields CDR1 SQVTM and CDR2 ANQGSEA. Authors' processing steps: Amplified reference gene primers provided the basis for estimating nucleated cell counts. Clones were read by immunoSEQ multiplex PCR, and TCRdb kept only the in-frame ones, dropping some. The V and J calls and the clone size are those of that table, but D and trimming were determined from the DNA. The sample consists of about 180,000 clones, 80% to 85% of them appearing once. The TCR was taken from a woman aged 80 or over with COVID-19, enrolled during active disease. What was sequenced was peripheral blood. The gene calls are TRBV29-1 and TRBJ2-3, with 7 bases lining up with TRBD2. DNA for the CDR3: TGCAGCGTTGCCGGGGGGAAAGATACGCAGTATTTT. It codes for CSVAGGKDTQYF.